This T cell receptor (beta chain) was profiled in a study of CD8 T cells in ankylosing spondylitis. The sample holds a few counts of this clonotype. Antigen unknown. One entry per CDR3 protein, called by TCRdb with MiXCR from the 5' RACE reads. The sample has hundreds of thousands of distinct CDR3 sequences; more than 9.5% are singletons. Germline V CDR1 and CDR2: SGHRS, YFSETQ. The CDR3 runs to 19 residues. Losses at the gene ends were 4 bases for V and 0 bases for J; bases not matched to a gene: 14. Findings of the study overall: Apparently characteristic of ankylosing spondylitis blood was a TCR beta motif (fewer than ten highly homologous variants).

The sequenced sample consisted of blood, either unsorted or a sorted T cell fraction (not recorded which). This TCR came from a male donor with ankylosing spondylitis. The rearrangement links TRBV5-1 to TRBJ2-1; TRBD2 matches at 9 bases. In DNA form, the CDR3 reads TGCGCCAGCAGCGGTGGTAGCCGACTAGCGGTAAGCTCCTACAATGAGCAGTTCTTC. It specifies CASSGGSRLAVSSYNEQFF.